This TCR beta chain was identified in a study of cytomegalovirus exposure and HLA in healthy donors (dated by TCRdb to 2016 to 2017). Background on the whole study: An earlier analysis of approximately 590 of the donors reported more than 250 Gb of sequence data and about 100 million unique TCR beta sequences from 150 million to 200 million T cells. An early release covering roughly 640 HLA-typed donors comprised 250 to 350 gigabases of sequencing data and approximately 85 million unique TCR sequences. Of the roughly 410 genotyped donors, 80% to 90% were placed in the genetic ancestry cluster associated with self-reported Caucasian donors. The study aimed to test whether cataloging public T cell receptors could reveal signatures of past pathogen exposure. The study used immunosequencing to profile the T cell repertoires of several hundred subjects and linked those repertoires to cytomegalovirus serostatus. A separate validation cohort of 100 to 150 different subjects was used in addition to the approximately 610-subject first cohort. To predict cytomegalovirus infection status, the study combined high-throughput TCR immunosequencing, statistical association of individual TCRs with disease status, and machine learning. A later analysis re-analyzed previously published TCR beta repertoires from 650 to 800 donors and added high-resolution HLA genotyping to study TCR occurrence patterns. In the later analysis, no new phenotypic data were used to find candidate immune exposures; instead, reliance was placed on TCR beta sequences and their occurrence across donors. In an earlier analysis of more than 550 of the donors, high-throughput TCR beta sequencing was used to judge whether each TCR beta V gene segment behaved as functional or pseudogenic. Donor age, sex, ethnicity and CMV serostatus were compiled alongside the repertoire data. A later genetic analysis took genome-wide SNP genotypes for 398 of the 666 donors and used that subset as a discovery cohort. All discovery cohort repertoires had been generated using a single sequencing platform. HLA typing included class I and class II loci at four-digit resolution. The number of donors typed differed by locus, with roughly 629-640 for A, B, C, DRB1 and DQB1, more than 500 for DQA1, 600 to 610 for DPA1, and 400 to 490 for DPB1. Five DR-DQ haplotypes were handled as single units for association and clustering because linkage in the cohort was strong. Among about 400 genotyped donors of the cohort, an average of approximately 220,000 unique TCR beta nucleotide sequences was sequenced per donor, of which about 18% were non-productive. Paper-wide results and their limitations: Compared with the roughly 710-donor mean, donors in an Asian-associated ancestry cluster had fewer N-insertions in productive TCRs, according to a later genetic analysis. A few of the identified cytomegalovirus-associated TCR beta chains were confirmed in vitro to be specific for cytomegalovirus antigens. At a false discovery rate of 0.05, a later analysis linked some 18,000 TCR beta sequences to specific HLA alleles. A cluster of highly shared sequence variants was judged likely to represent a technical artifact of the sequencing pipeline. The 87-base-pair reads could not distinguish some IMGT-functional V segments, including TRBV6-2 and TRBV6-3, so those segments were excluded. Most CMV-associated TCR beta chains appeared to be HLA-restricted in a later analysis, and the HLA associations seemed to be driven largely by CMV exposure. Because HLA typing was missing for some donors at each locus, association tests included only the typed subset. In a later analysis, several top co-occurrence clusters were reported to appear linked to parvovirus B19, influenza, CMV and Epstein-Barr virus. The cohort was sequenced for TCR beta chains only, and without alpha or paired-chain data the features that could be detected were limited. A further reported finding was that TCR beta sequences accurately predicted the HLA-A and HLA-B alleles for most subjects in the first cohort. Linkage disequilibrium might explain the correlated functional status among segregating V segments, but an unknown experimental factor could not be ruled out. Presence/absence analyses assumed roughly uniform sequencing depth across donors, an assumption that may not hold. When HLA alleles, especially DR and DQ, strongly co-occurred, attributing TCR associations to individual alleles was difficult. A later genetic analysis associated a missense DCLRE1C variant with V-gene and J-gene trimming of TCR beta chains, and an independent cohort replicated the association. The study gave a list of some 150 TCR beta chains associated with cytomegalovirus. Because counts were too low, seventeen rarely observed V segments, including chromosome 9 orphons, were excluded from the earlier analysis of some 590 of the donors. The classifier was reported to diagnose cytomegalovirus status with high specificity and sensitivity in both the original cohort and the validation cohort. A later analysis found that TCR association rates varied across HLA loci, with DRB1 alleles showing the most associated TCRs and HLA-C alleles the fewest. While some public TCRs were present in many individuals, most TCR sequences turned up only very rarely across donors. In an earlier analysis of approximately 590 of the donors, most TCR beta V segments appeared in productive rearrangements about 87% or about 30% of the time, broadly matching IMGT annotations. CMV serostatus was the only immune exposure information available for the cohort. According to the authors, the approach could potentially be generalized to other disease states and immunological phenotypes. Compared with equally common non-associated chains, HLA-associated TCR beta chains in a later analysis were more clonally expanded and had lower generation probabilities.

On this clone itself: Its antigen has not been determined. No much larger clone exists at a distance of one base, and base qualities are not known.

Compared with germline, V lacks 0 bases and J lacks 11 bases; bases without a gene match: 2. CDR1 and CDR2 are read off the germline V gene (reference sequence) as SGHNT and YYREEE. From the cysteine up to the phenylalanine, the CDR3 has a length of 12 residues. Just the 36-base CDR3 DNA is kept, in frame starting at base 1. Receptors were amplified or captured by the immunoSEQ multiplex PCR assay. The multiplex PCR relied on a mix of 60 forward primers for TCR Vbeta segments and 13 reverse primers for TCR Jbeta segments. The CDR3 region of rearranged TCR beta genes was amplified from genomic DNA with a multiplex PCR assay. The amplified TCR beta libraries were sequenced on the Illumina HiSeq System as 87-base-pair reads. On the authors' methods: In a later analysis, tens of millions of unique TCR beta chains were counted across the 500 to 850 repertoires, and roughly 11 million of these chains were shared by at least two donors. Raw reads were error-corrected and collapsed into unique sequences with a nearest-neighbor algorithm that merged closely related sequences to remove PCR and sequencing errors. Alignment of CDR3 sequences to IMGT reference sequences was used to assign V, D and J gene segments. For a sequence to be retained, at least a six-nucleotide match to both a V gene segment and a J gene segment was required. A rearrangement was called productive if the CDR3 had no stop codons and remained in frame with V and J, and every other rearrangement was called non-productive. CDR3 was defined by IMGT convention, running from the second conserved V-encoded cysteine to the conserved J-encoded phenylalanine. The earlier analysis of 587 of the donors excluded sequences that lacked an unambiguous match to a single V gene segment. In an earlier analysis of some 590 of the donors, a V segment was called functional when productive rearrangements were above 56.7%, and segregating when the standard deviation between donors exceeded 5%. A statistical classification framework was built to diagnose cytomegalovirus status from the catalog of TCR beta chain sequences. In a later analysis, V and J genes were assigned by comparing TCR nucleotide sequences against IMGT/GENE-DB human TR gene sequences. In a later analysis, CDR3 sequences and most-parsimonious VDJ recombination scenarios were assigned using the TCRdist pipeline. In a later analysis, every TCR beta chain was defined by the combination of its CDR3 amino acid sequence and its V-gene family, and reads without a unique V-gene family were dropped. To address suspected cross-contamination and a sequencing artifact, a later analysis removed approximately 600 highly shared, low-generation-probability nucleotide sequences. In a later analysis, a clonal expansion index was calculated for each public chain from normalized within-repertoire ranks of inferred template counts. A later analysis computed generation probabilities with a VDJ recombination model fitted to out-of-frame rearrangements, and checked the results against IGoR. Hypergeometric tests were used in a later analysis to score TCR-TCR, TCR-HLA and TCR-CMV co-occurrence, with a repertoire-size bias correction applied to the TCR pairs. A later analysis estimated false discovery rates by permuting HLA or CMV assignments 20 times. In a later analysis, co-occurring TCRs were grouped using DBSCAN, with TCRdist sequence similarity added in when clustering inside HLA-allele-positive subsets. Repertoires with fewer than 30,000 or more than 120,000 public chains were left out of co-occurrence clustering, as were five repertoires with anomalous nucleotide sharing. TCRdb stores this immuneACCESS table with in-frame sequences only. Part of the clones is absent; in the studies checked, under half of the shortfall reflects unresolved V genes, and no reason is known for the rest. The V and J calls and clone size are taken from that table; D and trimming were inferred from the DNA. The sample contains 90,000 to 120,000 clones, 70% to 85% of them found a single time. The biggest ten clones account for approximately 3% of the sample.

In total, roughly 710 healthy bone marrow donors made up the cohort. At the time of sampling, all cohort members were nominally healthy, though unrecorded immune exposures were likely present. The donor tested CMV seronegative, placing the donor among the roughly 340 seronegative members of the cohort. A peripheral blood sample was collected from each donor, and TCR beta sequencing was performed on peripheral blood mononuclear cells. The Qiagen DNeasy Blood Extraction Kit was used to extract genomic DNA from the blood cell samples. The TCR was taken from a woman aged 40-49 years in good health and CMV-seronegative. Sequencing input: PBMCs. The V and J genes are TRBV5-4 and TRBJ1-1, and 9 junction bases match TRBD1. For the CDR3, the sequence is CASSLGDRAAFF. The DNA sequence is TGTGCCAGCAGCTTGGGGGACAGGGCCGCTTTCTTT.